Reported below is one T cell receptor beta chain. Its target is not known. These data originate in a study of cytomegalovirus exposure and HLA in healthy donors. General study points: For most TCR beta V segments, an earlier analysis put the productive rate at about 87% or about 30% of the time. Specificity of a few CMV-associated chains for CMV antigens was verified in vitro.

V was shortened by 3 bases and J by 7 bases, with 7 bases between the two germline ends. This CDR3 region has 11 residues. The PCR employed 60 Vbeta primers together with 13 Jbeta primers. Generated by immunoSEQ multiplex PCR, the TCRdb table keeps only in-frame clones and is missing some. The sample holds approximately 91,000 clones, roughly two thirds seen once. The J gene is TRBJ2-7, the V gene TRBV23-1; D is ambiguous. TRBV23-1 qualifies as an ORF whose function is uncertain. The sequenced material came from PBMCs. The TCR sequence derives from a human donor in good health. CDR3 sequence (DNA): TGCGCCAGCAGTCACCGGCGGGAGCAGTACTTC. Residues: CASSHRREQYF.